A single sample gave rise to the 27 T cell receptor beta chains below, sequenced in a study of OX40 agonist ivuxolimab in advanced cancers. TCRdb's table, derived via immunoSEQ multiplex PCR, lists solely in-frame clones and lacks some. The profile shows about 80,000 clones, roughly nine tenths of them singletons. The sequenced sample was CD4+ or CD8+ T cells sorted from blood, obtained in a trial of the OX40 agonist ivuxolimab. The receptors stem from an adult with an advanced solid tumor such as melanoma, head and neck, liver or kidney cancer.

V gene TRBV6-6 combines with J gene TRBJ2-3, with D perhaps TRBD2 (5 bases). V lost 5 bases to trimming and J lost 2 bases, with 8 bases between them. This CDR3 has 13 residues. Germline values: CDR1 MNHNY, CDR2 SVGAGI (reference sequence). The CDR3 DNA sequence: TGTGCCAGCAGTCGACTAAACACAGATACGCAGTATTTT. Protein sequence: CASSRLNTDTQYF.

The chain has TRBV12-5 and TRBJ1-1; maybe TRBD1 (5 bases). The CDR3 sequence is 13 residues long. The V gene lost 2 bases and the J gene lost 7 bases, with 11 bases spanning the gap. CDR1 LGHNT and CDR2 FRNRAP come from the germline V gene. CDR3 nucleotides: TGTGCTAGTGGTTTGAGGGACTGGAGTGAAGCTTTCTTT. Protein: CASGLRDWSEAFF.

V gene TRBV9 combines with J gene TRBJ2-7; 8 positions agree with TRBD2. Trimming cost V 0 bases and J 7 bases; bases outside gene matches: 6. Germline V gene sequence: CDR1 SGDLS, CDR2 YYNGEE. The CDR3 consists of 14 residues. CDR3 DNA sequence: TGTGCCAGCAGCGTAGGACTAGCGCGGCGGGAGCAGTACTTC. It is translated as CASSVGLARREQYF.

V gene TRBV30 combines with J gene TRBJ2-7; D not resolved. Germline V gene data show CDR1 as GTSNPN and CDR2 as SVGIG (reference sequence). The CDR3 runs to 13 residues. Trimming left V 5 bases short and J 7 bases short, with 18 bases between. CDR3 amino acids: CAWEDKLNEEQYF. Written as DNA, the CDR3 is TGTGCCTGGGAAGATAAGCTGAATGAAGAGCAGTACTTC.

This chain joins TRBV18 and TRBJ2-5; 9 bases match TRBD2. Trimming removed 6 bases from V and 7 bases from J; junction bases left unmatched: 33. Germline V gene data show CDR1 as KGHSH and CDR2 as LQKENI. CDR3 size: 22 residues. The CDR3 region is CASSQHRGRVIPLAGSLRTQYF. In DNA, the CDR3 is TGTGCCAGCTCCCAACACCGAGGCCGGGTTATTCCCCTAGCGGGGAGTCTGCGGACCCAGTACTTC.

A single count supports this clone. This chain uses TRBV4-1 with TRBJ1-3; D is ambiguous. This CDR3 is 15 amino acids long. Per the germline V gene, CDR1 is MGHRA and CDR2 is YSYEKL. Trimming cost V 3 bases and J 0 bases, with 9 bases left between them. Here the CDR3 reads CASSQDGNSGNTIYF. The CDR3 DNA reads TGCGCCAGCAGCCAGGACGGTAACTCTGGAAACACCATATATTTT.

The V call is TRBV6-6, the J call TRBJ2-7; TRBD1 aligns across 7 bases. Looked up from germline, CDR1 is MNHNY and CDR2 is SVGAGI (reference sequence). This CDR3 has 14 residues. With 5 bases clipped from V and 5 bases from J, the junction kept 9 bases outside the gene matches. This CDR3 reads CASSPSRGLDEQYF. The CDR3 bases are TGTGCCAGCAGTCCTTCTAGGGGGCTTGACGAGCAGTACTTC.

The genes are TRBV2 and TRBJ1-4; 10 positions agree with TRBD1. The CDR3 sequence is 18 residues long. V was clipped by 6 bases and J by 0 bases; unmatched bases: 10. The germline CDR1 and CDR2 sequences are SNHLY and FYNNEI. CDR3 in amino acids: CASRPGQGEPSTNEKLFF. The DNA of the CDR3 is TGTGCCAGCAGGCCCGGACAGGGGGAACCCTCAACTAATGAAAAACTGTTTTTT.

This clone came up once. This chain joins TRBV15 and TRBJ2-1, with 7 bases lining up with TRBD2. Trimming removed 0 bases from V and 5 bases from J; junction bases left unmatched: 7. The CDR3 consists of 16 residues. Germline CDR1 and CDR2: LNHNV and YYDKDF (reference sequence). CDR3 protein: CATSRDWLAENNEQFF. The CDR3 DNA reads TGTGCCACCAGCAGAGATTGGCTAGCGGAAAACAATGAGCAGTTCTTC.

J is TRBJ1-2 and V is TRBV25-1; D unresolved. The CDR3 covers 14 residues. With 3 bases removed from V and 6 bases from J, the gap between germline ends came to 14 bases. The germline V gene has CDR1 MGHDK and CDR2 SYGVNS. The CDR3 nucleotides read TGTGCCAGCAGTGAGACCGGAGGGAAAGATGGCTACACCTTC. Translation: CASSETGGKDGYTF.

The chain has TRBV5-6 and TRBJ2-7; D uncertain. The germline gives CDR1 SGHDT, CDR2 YYEEEE. There are 15 residues in the CDR3. V lost 0 bases to trimming and J lost 2 bases, with 12 bases between them. Written as DNA, the CDR3 is TGTGCCAGCAGCTTGGGACCTACTATTACCTACGAGCAGTACTTC. Amino acids: CASSLGPTITYEQYF.

The CDR3 is CASSPRQGATNYGYTF. The CDR3 coding sequence is TGTGCCAGCTCACCGCGACAGGGGGCAACTAACTATGGCTACACCTTC. The V and J genes are TRBV18 and TRBJ1-2; 10 nucleotides match TRBD1. The germline V gene encodes CDR1 KGHSH and CDR2 LQKENI. V lost 3 bases, J lost 0 bases, and 4 bases stayed unmatched. The CDR3 has 16 residues.

The chain employs TRBV4-2 and TRBJ2-2; D not certain. The germline gives CDR1 LGHNA, CDR2 YNFKEQ. This CDR3 comprises 15 residues. Trimming shortened V by 0 bases and J by 0 bases, and 5 bases separated the two germline ends. CDR3 sequence reads: CASSQEAANTGELFF. CDR3 bases: TGTGCCAGCAGCCAAGAAGCAGCGAACACCGGGGAGCTGTTTTTT.

The chain is built from TRBV29-1 and TRBJ2-2; TRBD2 agrees at 8 bases. J gave up 4 bases and V 6 bases, and 7 bases lay outside the gene matches. The CDR3 contains 14 residues. CDR1 is SQVTM, CDR2 ANQGSEA, per germline. CDR3 bases: TGCAGCGTGCGGCGGGAGGAGGGCACCGGGGAGCTGTTTTTT. The encoded protein is CSVRREEGTGELFF.

The rearrangement uses TRBV27 and TRBJ1-1, with 7 bases aligning to TRBD1. The CDR3 is 13 amino acids. Unmatched junction bases numbered 5, after V lost 3 bases and J lost 7 bases. Germline CDR1 and CDR2: MNHEY and SMNVEV (reference sequence). The CDR3 nucleotides are TGTGCCAGCAGTTTTTCGTACAGGGGTGAAGCTTTCTTT. Translated, it gives CASSFSYRGEAFF.

The rearrangement uses TRBV5-1 and TRBJ2-7, with TRBD1 matching over 7 bases. The V and J ends lost 0 bases and 5 bases, in that order; junction bases with no gene match: 2. Germline CDR1 SGHRS, CDR2 YFSETQ. This CDR3 comprises 13 residues. CDR3 sequence: CASSLVGGHEQYF. CDR3 bases: TGCGCCAGCAGCTTGGTAGGGGGCCACGAGCAGTACTTC.

The chain couples TRBV11-3 to TRBJ2-1; 7 nucleotides agree with TRBD2. The CDR3 extends over 16 amino acids. The germline V gene encodes CDR1 SGHNT and CDR2 YENEEA. V gave up 5 bases and J gave up 7 bases; unmatched junction bases: 14. The CDR3 sequence: CASSPEGAGAANEQFF. The CDR3 DNA sequence: TGTGCCAGCAGCCCTGAAGGGGCGGGAGCGGCGAATGAGCAGTTCTTC.

The chain joins TRBV10-3 to TRBJ2-1; no reliable D call. The germline gives CDR1 ENHRY, CDR2 SYGVKD. The V end was cut by 0 bases, the J end by 1 base, with 7 bases between. The CDR3 is 15 residues long. In DNA, the CDR3 is TGTGCCATCAGTGAGTCCTACGGATCCTACAATGAGCAGTTCTTC. It encodes CAISESYGSYNEQFF.

J is TRBJ2-3 and V is TRBV4-1; weak D call: TRBD2 (5 bases). Germline V gene sequence: CDR1 MGHRA, CDR2 YSYEKL. The CDR3 extends over 16 amino acids. Between the trimmed V and J ends, which lost 0 bases and 5 bases, there was a span of 15 bases. For the CDR3, the DNA is TGCGCCAGCAGCCAAGAGGGTCCGGAGGTGGGAGATACGCAGTATTTT. Translation: CASSQEGPEVGDTQYF.

The rearrangement joins TRBV28 to TRBJ2-7; 7 bases align to TRBD1. CDR1 is MDHEN and CDR2 is SYDVKM in the germline V gene. The CDR3 covers 12 residues. J gave up 3 bases and V 11 bases, and 7 bases lay outside the gene matches. The CDR3 sequence is CAAGGQVYEQYF. For the CDR3, the DNA is TGTGCCGCAGGAGGACAGGTCTACGAGCAGTACTTC.

The chain joins TRBV5-1 to TRBJ2-1; the D is unclear. Trimming shortened V by 0 bases and J by 4 bases, and 2 bases separated the two germline ends. Germline CDR1 and CDR2: SGHRS and YFSETQ. The CDR3 is made up of 12 amino acids. CDR3 region: CASSLEYNEQFF. In DNA, the CDR3 is TGCGCCAGCAGCTTGGAGTACAATGAGCAGTTCTTC.

This chain connects TRBV9 to TRBJ2-7; D not certain. Deletions cut 0 bases from V and 1 base from J, with 11 bases between. The CDR3 has 15 amino acids. The V gene's germline CDR1 is SGDLS and CDR2 YYNGEE. CDR3 in amino acids: CASSVGNSRSYEQYF. CDR3 nucleotide sequence: TGTGCCAGCAGCGTAGGGAACAGCCGTTCCTACGAGCAGTACTTC.

The V and J genes are TRBV7-8 and TRBJ2-1; TRBD2 might be the D (6 bases). V lost 5 bases, J lost 4 bases, and 18 bases lay in between. The CDR3 extends over 16 amino acids. Germline V lookup: CDR1 SGHVS, CDR2 FQNEAQ. The CDR3 here is CASSPPGVAIYNEQFF. The CDR3 nucleotides are TGTGCCAGCAGCCCACCGGGAGTAGCGATTTACAATGAGCAGTTCTTC. Full variable domain (rest looked up from reference TRBV7-8 and TRBJ2-1): GAGVSQSPRYKVAKRGQDVALRCDPISGHVSLFWYQQALGQGPEFLTYFQNEAQLDKSGLPSDRFFAERPEGSVSTLKIQRTQQEDSAVYLCASSPPGVAIYNEQFFGPGTRLTVL.

This rearrangement joins TRBV7-2 to TRBJ2-1; D is uncertain. This CDR3 is 16 amino acids long. Trimming shortened V by 5 bases and J by 7 bases, and 21 bases separated the two germline ends. Per germline, CDR1 SGHTA and CDR2 FQGNSA. CDR3 nucleotide sequence: TGTGCCAGCAGCCCTCGGATGAGTTTTTCTCGTAATGAGCAGTTCTTC. It specifies CASSPRMSFSRNEQFF.

This clone has only one observation. The chain carries TRBV5-4 and TRBJ2-5; 15 nucleotides agree with TRBD2. Unmatched junction bases numbered 7, after V lost 4 bases and J lost 3 bases. The CDR3 runs 17 residues. CDR1 SGHNT and CDR2 YYREEE come from the germline V gene (reference sequence). CDR3 residues: CASSPGLAGGNEETQYF. DNA of the CDR3: TGTGCCAGCAGCCCGGGACTAGCGGGAGGTAACGAAGAGACCCAGTACTTC.

The chain employs TRBV7-9 and TRBJ2-3; 10 bases fit TRBD2. V lost 5 bases to trimming and J lost 0 bases; unmatched junction nucleotides: 5. The CDR3 is 16 amino acids. Germline CDR1 reads SEHNR; CDR2 reads FQNEAQ (reference sequence). The DNA of the CDR3 is TGTGCCAGCAGCCAAGGTAGCGGGGGGAGCACAGATACGCAGTATTTT. It codes for CASSQGSGGSTDTQYF.

This sequence joins TRBV7-9 and TRBJ1-4, with 9 positions matching TRBD1. This CDR3 has 16 amino acids. Losses at the gene ends were 2 bases for V and 7 bases for J; bases not matched to a gene: 8. From germline, CDR1 is SEHNR and CDR2 FQNEAQ (reference sequence). The DNA for the CDR3 is TGTGCCAGCAGCTTAAGTTTTGGGACAGGGCGTGAAAAACTGTTTTTT. Its translation: CASSLSFGTGREKLFF.